The next 23 T cell receptor beta chains were all read from a single sample in a study of T-cell memory formation after mild COVID-19 (dated by TCRdb to 2020 to 2023). Receptor libraries were prepared by 5' RACE. Instrument on record: Illumina NovaSeq 6000. The public reads were reprocessed in TCRdb via fastp at Q25 and MiXCR, keeping in-frame beta chains. Here each entry gathers all rows of one CDR3 protein and keeps the most common genes and DNA. The sample table contains 190,000 or so distinct CDR3 sequences; only one count was recorded for about 22% of them. Of the sample, more than 20% falls within the top ten clones. The sequenced sample consisted of PBMCs or a T cell subset sorted from them (not recorded which). All receptors come from an adult woman who had mild COVID-19 (a few samples of this study predate the infection). The sample titles of this study are shuffled in the database, so cell type and time point are left out; the donor was told from shared clones.

This chain links TRBV7-8 with TRBJ1-4; no clear D gene. The ends were cut back, 0 bases at V and 2 bases at J, with 10 bases in the middle. Germline V gene lookup returns CDR1 SGHVS and CDR2 FQNEAQ. This CDR3 has 16 residues. Here the CDR3 reads CASSLAVRMTNEKLFF. CDR3 bases: TGTGCCAGCAGCTTAGCTGTTCGGATGACTAATGAAAAACTGTTTTTT.

V and J are TRBV7-2 and TRBJ2-2, with D possibly TRBD2 on 6 matching bases. CDR1 SGHTA and CDR2 FQGNSA come from the germline V gene. V was clipped by 4 bases and J by 5 bases, with 14 bases between them. This CDR3 comprises 15 residues. CDR3 bases: TGTGCCAGCAGCTGGAGGGTCTTGGGGACCGGGGAGCTGTTTTTT. Amino acid sequence: CASSWRVLGTGELFF.

This chain uses TRBV5-4 with TRBJ2-7; D is uncertain. The CDR3 length is 13 residues. Looked up from germline, CDR1 is SGHNT and CDR2 is YYREEE (reference sequence). The V end lost 4 bases, the J end lost 5 bases, and 13 bases lay between the germline ends. This CDR3 is CASSPGPEDEQYF. CDR3 nucleotides: TGTGCCAGCAGCCCCGGGCCCGAGGACGAGCAGTACTTC.

The V and J genes are TRBV7-7 and TRBJ2-7; D remains ambiguous. This CDR3 is built from 15 residues. V was shortened by 5 bases and J by 0 bases, with 14 bases between the two germline ends. CDR1 and CDR2 from the germline V gene are SSHAT and FNYEAQ (reference sequence). CDR3 in DNA: TGTGCCAGCAGCGTCTCGACGGAGAGCTCCTACGAGCAGTACTTC. It yields the protein CASSVSTESSYEQYF.

This chain uses TRBV7-9 with TRBJ1-5; TRBD1 matches 10 bases. In germline, CDR1 is SEHNR, CDR2 FQNEAQ (reference sequence). The CDR3 runs to 14 residues. V lost 5 bases and J lost 7; bases outside the gene matches: 5. The CDR3 protein is CASSRTGGVQPQHF. As DNA, the CDR3 is TGTGCCAGCAGCAGGACAGGGGGGGTCCAGCCCCAGCATTTT. Based on the CDR3 plus reference TRBV7-9 and TRBJ1-5, the full variable domain is DTGVSQNPRHKITKRGQNVTFRCDPISEHNRLYWYRQTLGQGPEFLTYFQNEAQLEKSRLLSDRFSAERPKGSFSTLEIQRTEQGDSAMYLCASSRTGGVQPQHFGDGTRLSIL.

This clonotype was detected a few times. The genes are TRBV5-6 and TRBJ1-2; possible D gene TRBD1, 5 bases. V lost 0 bases to trimming and J lost 3 bases, with 9 bases between them. The CDR3 has 14 amino acids. CDR1 is SGHDT, CDR2 YYEEEE, per germline. In DNA form, the CDR3 reads TGTGCCAGCAGCTTGGAGGGACGAGACTATGGCTACACCTTC. It specifies CASSLEGRDYGYTF.

This clonotype was detected only a few times. J is TRBJ2-3 and V is TRBV6-2 or TRBV6-3; TRBD2 is a possible D gene (5 bases). The V and J ends lost 6 bases and 3 bases respectively, with 22 bases between them. CDR3 length: 17 residues. CDR1 and CDR2 (germline): MNHEY, SVGEGT. Here the CDR3 reads CASRQIPRGLSTDTQYF. The CDR3, as DNA: TGTGCCAGCAGACAAATACCCCGTGGACTGTCGACAGATACGCAGTATTTT.

This clonotype was picked up a small number of times. The rearrangement uses TRBV5-6 and TRBJ1-2; D may be TRBD1 (5 bases). V was shortened by 0 bases and J by 2 bases, with 14 bases between the two germline ends. The CDR3 contains 16 residues. Germline V gene data show CDR1 as SGHDT and CDR2 as YYEEEE. CDR3 protein: CASSLANGALNYGYTF. The CDR3 bases are TGTGCCAGCAGCTTGGCTAACGGGGCGCTGAACTATGGCTACACCTTC.

This clonotype occurred a few times. This sequence joins TRBV7-2 and TRBJ1-1, with TRBD1 as a possible D gene (5 bases). V lost 7 bases, J lost 4 bases, and 16 bases lay in between. Germline V gene lookup returns CDR1 SGHTA and CDR2 FQGNSA. The CDR3 is 14 residues long. The CDR3 coding sequence is TGTGCCAGCACCTCTCGACGGGGGAGCACTGAAGCTTTCTTT. Residues: CASTSRRGSTEAFF.

In its sample, this clonotype was seen a few times. CDR3: CASSIANLELAKNIQYF. CDR3 DNA sequence: TGTGCCAGTAGTATAGCCAACCTAGAATTAGCCAAAAACATTCAGTACTTC. The chain couples TRBV19 to TRBJ2-4; D gene ambiguous. The CDR3 length is 17 residues. CDR1 and CDR2 (germline): LNHDA, SQIVND (reference sequence). Trimming took off 1 base at V and 0 bases at J, with 13 bases between the two ends. The variable domain in full, completed from reference TRBV19 and TRBJ2-4, reads DGGITQSPKYLFRKEGQNVTLSCEQNLNHDAMYWYRQDPGQGLRLIYYSQIVNDFQKGDIAEGYSVSREKKESFPLTVTSAQKNPTAFYLCASSIANLELAKNIQYFGAGTRLSVL.

The sample holds a few counts of this clonotype. The V call is TRBV2, the J call TRBJ2-2; D is unresolved. V was pared by 3 bases and J by 6 bases, with 5 bases between. Looked up from germline, CDR1 is SNHLY and CDR2 is FYNNEI. The CDR3 has 12 residues. CDR3 region: CASSDYSGELFF. As DNA, the CDR3 is TGTGCCAGCAGTGACTACTCCGGGGAGCTGTTTTTT. The full variable domain, in which reference TRBV2 and TRBJ2-2 provide the parts outside the CDR3, is EPEVTQTPSHQVTQMGQEVILRCVPISNHLYFYWYRQILGQKVEFLVSFYNNEISEKSEIFDDQFSVERPDGSNFTLKIRSTKLEDSAMYFCASSDYSGELFFGEGSRLTVL.

The J gene is TRBJ2-3, the V gene TRBV12-3 or TRBV12-4; perhaps TRBD1 as D (6 bases). CDR3 length: 15 amino acids. V was cut by 6 bases and J by 5 bases, with 18 bases left in between. The CDR3 DNA reads as TGTGCCAGCAGCACTTCAGGGACACCAAGAGATACGCAGTATTTT. It is translated as CASSTSGTPRDTQYF.

The chain uses TRBV7-6 and TRBJ2-1; tentatively, D is TRBD2 (7 bases). The CDR3 runs 14 residues. Per the germline V gene, CDR1 is SGHVS and CDR2 is FNYEAQ. V shed 5 bases and J shed 8 bases, with 16 bases lying between them. The CDR3 DNA reads as TGTGCCAGCAGCCCGGAGGGGGGGGAGGATGAGCAGTTCTTC. Amino acids: CASSPEGGEDEQFF.

The chain employs TRBV2 and TRBJ2-1; D is unresolved. Trimming took 0 bases from V and 4 from J, leaving 4 bases between them. The V gene's germline CDR1 is SNHLY and CDR2 FYNNEI. CDR3 length: 13 residues. The CDR3 is CASSEAIYNEQFF. The CDR3 region has the DNA TGTGCCAGCAGTGAAGCAATTTACAATGAGCAGTTCTTC.

This clonotype appeared a few times. J is TRBJ2-1 and V is TRBV4-1; 8 nucleotides align to TRBD2. Looked up from germline, CDR1 is MGHRA and CDR2 is YSYEKL. The CDR3 is 15 amino acids. J lost 10 bases, V lost 1 base, and 9 bases had no gene match. In nucleotides, the CDR3 is TGCGCCAGCAGCCAAGGTATGATGCAGCGGGGGGAGCAGTTCTTC. This translates into CASSQGMMQRGEQFF.

The V gene is TRBV12-3 or TRBV12-4, the J gene TRBJ1-5; 7 bases align to TRBD1. With 6 bases clipped from V and 4 bases from J, the junction kept 6 bases outside the gene matches. This CDR3 has 14 residues. CDR3 nucleotides: TGTGCCAGCAGCTTCGGACAGGCAAATCAGCCCCAGCATTTT. As protein: CASSFGQANQPQHF.

Only a few counts were recorded for this clonotype. The chain has TRBV9 and TRBJ2-7; perhaps TRBD1 as D (5 bases). V was clipped by 0 bases and J by 5 bases, with 12 bases between them. This CDR3 region has 14 residues. Germline CDR1 SGDLS, CDR2 YYNGEE. The CDR3 DNA is TGTGCCAGCAGCGTAGCCACAGGTGGCCACGAGCAGTACTTC. As protein: CASSVATGGHEQYF.

The rearrangement uses TRBV4-3 and TRBJ2-1; 8 nucleotides agree with TRBD1. In germline, CDR1 is LGHNA, CDR2 YSLEER. This CDR3 comprises 16 residues. The ends lost 0 bases at V and 4 bases at J; junction bases unmatched: 5. The CDR3 region has the DNA TGCGCCAGCAGCCAAGAATCAGGGGGCTCTTACAATGAGCAGTTCTTC. Its translation is CASSQESGGSYNEQFF.

V usage is TRBV7-9 and J usage is TRBJ1-1; D unclear. Germline-derived CDR1 and CDR2 are SEHNR and FQNEAQ (reference sequence). Trimming left V 3 bases short and J 1 base short, with 9 bases between. This CDR3 region has 14 residues. CDR3: CASSFMNSNTEAFF. CDR3 in DNA: TGTGCCAGCAGCTTTATGAACTCGAACACTGAAGCTTTCTTT.

This clonotype was observed a handful of times. The chain has TRBV6-2 or TRBV6-3 and TRBJ2-5; 9 positions match TRBD1. Germline loops: CDR1 MNHEY, CDR2 SVGEGT. The CDR3 is 15 amino acids. The junction had 9 bases not matched to a gene; V was cut back by 5 bases and J by 5 bases. The CDR3 nucleotides read TGTGCCAGCAGTCCAACAGGGGGCGGCTCGGAGACCCAGTACTTC. Residues: CASSPTGGGSETQYF.

This clonotype has just a few counts. This chain joins TRBV20-1 and TRBJ2-1; 8 nucleotides align to TRBD2. Germline values: CDR1 DFQATT, CDR2 SNEGSKA (reference sequence). The CDR3 is 16 amino acids. The V and J ends lost 6 bases and 5 bases, in that order; junction bases with no gene match: 15. The CDR3 here is CSASDRGGLGNNEQFF. In DNA, the CDR3 is TGCAGTGCCAGCGATAGGGGGGGACTAGGAAACAATGAGCAGTTCTTC.

This clonotype was seen a handful of times. The chain is built from TRBV20-1 and TRBJ2-1; D ambiguous. The CDR3 sequence is 10 residues long. From germline, CDR1 is DFQATT and CDR2 SNEGSKA (reference sequence). V was trimmed by 6 bases and J by 7 bases, leaving 7 bases between them. CDR3 coding DNA: TGCAGTGCGTTAGGGAATGAGCAGTTCTTC. Translated, it gives CSALGNEQFF.

V and J are TRBV12-3 or TRBV12-4 and TRBJ1-6; D may be TRBD1 (5 bases). The CDR3 loop spans 15 amino acids. The germline V and J ends were trimmed by 3 bases and 14 bases, with 20 bases remaining between them. CDR3 amino acids: CASSLGQGVLSTLHF. CDR3 coding DNA: TGTGCCAGCAGTTTGGGGCAGGGTGTCCTTTCGACCCTCCACTTT.